This passage covers 14 T cell receptor beta chains from one sample sequenced in a study of T cells in Graves' hyperthyroidism and ophthalmopathy. RNA transcripts gave rise to amplified TCR beta CDR3 regions. A first-round RT-PCR of the TCR CDR3 used the HTBI primer set. TCRdb reanalysed the multiplex PCR reads using MiXCR and keeps one entry per CDR3 protein. The sample has fewer than 450,000 distinct CDR3 sequences; about 14% are singletons. The sequenced sample consisted of blood. The receptor source for this set is a man in his forties or fifties with Graves' ophthalmopathy.

This clonotype was detected a few times. The gene calls are TRBV10-2 and TRBJ1-2; 7 nucleotides align to TRBD1. Germline V gene sequence: CDR1 WSHSY, CDR2 SAAADI. The length of the CDR3 is 15 residues. The junction had 4 bases not matched to a gene; V was cut back by 1 base and J by 2 bases. The CDR3 here is CASSEWGQQNYGYTF. DNA for the CDR3: TGCGCCAGCAGTGAGTGGGGACAGCAAAACTATGGCTACACCTTC.

The chain recombines TRBV20-1 with TRBJ2-1, with TRBD2 matching over 8 bases. V was pared by 3 bases and J by 5 bases, with 6 bases of the junction left unmatched. The CDR3 sequence is 14 residues long. Germline V CDR1 and CDR2: DFQATT, SNEGSKA (reference sequence). CDR3 in DNA: TGCAGTGCTAGCGGGAGGGCCGCGAACAATGAGCAGTTCTTC. Translated: CSASGRAANNEQFF.

The chain has TRBV27 and TRBJ1-1; possible D gene TRBD1, 6 bases. Germline loops: CDR1 MNHEY, CDR2 SMNVEV (reference sequence). The CDR3 length is 13 residues. V was pared by 2 bases and J by 11 bases, with 15 bases between. In DNA form, the CDR3 reads TGTGCCAGCAGTTTAAGGGGGAGGGGGGAGGCTTTCTTT. Its translation is CASSLRGRGEAFF.

The V gene is TRBV7-8, the J gene TRBJ2-7; 14 nucleotides match TRBD2. Germline V gives CDR1 SGHVS, CDR2 FQNEAQ. The V and J ends lost 4 bases and 0 bases, in that order; junction bases with no gene match: 8. CDR3 length: 18 residues. The chain's CDR3 is CASSYTEGTSGSSYEQYF. CDR3 coding DNA: TGTGCCAGCAGCTACACAGAGGGGACTAGCGGGAGCTCCTACGAGCAGTACTTC.

This clonotype has at least ten counts. V usage is TRBV24-1 and J usage is TRBJ2-2; no clear D. In germline, CDR1 is KGHDR, CDR2 SFDVKD. The CDR3 contains 18 residues. V was pared by 0 bases and J by 0 bases, with 13 bases between. This chain's CDR3 is CATSDLQSGYANTGELFF. The CDR3 coding sequence is TGTGCCACCAGTGATTTGCAGTCGGGCTACGCGAACACCGGGGAGCTGTTTTTT.

This clonotype was counted ten times or more. The chain recombines TRBV7-2 with TRBJ1-1; D is undetermined. The CDR3 runs to 14 residues. V was clipped by 4 bases and J by 4 bases, with 13 bases between them. Germline V gene data show CDR1 as SGHTA and CDR2 as FQGNSA. CDR3 region: CASSYITGGTEAFF. As DNA, the CDR3 is TGTGCCAGCAGCTACATAACTGGCGGCACTGAAGCTTTCTTT.

This clonotype was recorded at least ten times. The V and J genes are TRBV6-1 and TRBJ1-1; the D is unclear. Per the germline V gene, CDR1 is MNHNS and CDR2 is SASEGT. This CDR3 spans 13 amino acids. V dropped 1 base and J dropped 5 bases, with 8 bases sitting between them. For the CDR3, the DNA is TGTGCCAGCAGTGAAGGCAGTTCAACTGAAGCTTTCTTT. It is translated as CASSEGSSTEAFF.

This clonotype was seen ten or more times. The chain joins TRBV20-1 to TRBJ2-7; 12 bases line up with TRBD2. V shed 8 bases, J shed 0 bases, and the junction held 5 bases outside the gene matches. The CDR3 contains 14 residues. The germline V gene encodes CDR1 DFQATT and CDR2 SNEGSKA (reference sequence). The chain's CDR3 is CSSGLAGSSYEQYF. CDR3 DNA: TGCAGTTCCGGACTAGCGGGATCCTCCTACGAGCAGTACTTC.

This clonotype was counted many times. The J gene is TRBJ1-1, the V gene TRBV3-1; tentative D call: TRBD1 (6 bases). V was shortened by 2 bases and J by 6 bases, with 13 bases between the two germline ends. This CDR3 has 14 amino acids. Looked up from germline, CDR1 is LGHDT and CDR2 is YNNKEL (reference sequence). The CDR3 sequence: CASSQPGTQAEAFF. The DNA of the CDR3 is TGTGCCAGCAGCCAACCCGGGACACAAGCTGAAGCTTTCTTT.

This clonotype was counted at least ten times. The CDR3 loop reads CASSPSPGETQYF. The CDR3 DNA reads as TGTGCCAGCAGCCCCTCCCCGGGAGAGACCCAGTACTTC. The V call is TRBV7-3, the J call TRBJ2-5, with D unresolved. The length of the CDR3 is 13 residues. Trimming left V 5 bases short and J 4 bases short, with 11 bases between. Germline assignment: CDR1 SGHTA and CDR2 FQGTGA.

V gene TRBV5-1 combines with J gene TRBJ2-7; D is unclear. Germline CDR1 is SGHRS and CDR2 is YFSETQ. There are 14 residues in the CDR3. The V and J ends lost 4 bases and 0 bases respectively, with 11 bases between them. CDR3 DNA sequence: TGCGCCAGCAGCAATGGCAGGAGCTCCTACGAGCAGTACTTC. Its translation is CASSNGRSSYEQYF. Combining the CDR3 with reference TRBV5-1 and TRBJ2-7 gives the whole variable domain KAGVTQTPRYLIKTRGQQVTLSCSPISGHRSVSWYQQTPGQGLQFLFEYFSETQRNKGNFPGRFSGRQFSNSRSEMNVSTLELGDSALYLCASSNGRSSYEQYFGPGTRLTVT.

This clonotype was detected ten times or more. The chain recombines TRBV4-1 with TRBJ2-3; no clear D gene. Trimming took off 0 bases at V and 4 bases at J, with 8 bases between the two ends. There are 14 residues in the CDR3. Germline loops: CDR1 MGHRA, CDR2 YSYEKL. The CDR3 DNA reads TGCGCCAGCAGCCAAGATCCAGCACCAGATACGCAGTATTTT. Encoded protein: CASSQDPAPDTQYF.

The genes are TRBV20-1 and TRBJ2-3; no clear D gene. The germline V gene has CDR1 DFQATT and CDR2 SNEGSKA (reference sequence). The CDR3 is 12 residues long. Trimming cost V 4 bases and J 0 bases, with 5 bases left between them. The CDR3 DNA sequence: TGCAGTGCTATTCCCAGCACAGATACGCAGTATTTT. This sequence encodes CSAIPSTDTQYF.

The sample holds many counts of this clonotype. J is TRBJ2-3 and V is TRBV12-3 or TRBV12-4; 12 nucleotides line up with TRBD2. V lost 5 bases, J lost 2 bases, and 14 bases stayed unmatched. The CDR3 is 19 residues long. CDR3 region: CASSPPSGRAHVDTDTQYF. The CDR3 DNA is TGTGCCAGCAGTCCTCCTAGCGGGAGGGCCCACGTCGACACAGATACGCAGTATTTT.